The source of this T cell receptor (beta chain) is a study of cytomegalovirus exposure and HLA in healthy donors. The PCR employed 60 Vbeta primers together with 13 Jbeta primers. Only in-frame clones appear in the TCRdb table, and some are missing; sequencing was by immunoSEQ multiplex PCR. The profile shows about 270,000 clones, roughly 70% of them singletons. Germline CDR1 reads SGHAT; CDR2 reads FQNNGV. CDR3 size: 14 residues. The V end was cut by 1 base, the J end by 5 bases, with 9 bases between. Sequenced: PBMCs. The clonotype was recovered from a female donor in good health and CMV-seronegative. The chain carries TRBV11-2 and TRBJ2-1; maybe TRBD2 (6 bases). In nucleotides, the CDR3 is TGTGCCAGCAGCTTAGGCGGGACCCACAATGAGCAGTTCTTC. Amino acid sequence: CASSLGGTHNEQFF.